These T cell receptor beta chains were read from a single sample in a study of somatic mutations in cytotoxic T cells in rheumatoid arthritis. Profiling relied on immunoSEQ multiplex PCR, and the TCRdb table lists in-frame clones only, not all of them. The sample carries under 8,000 clones, approximately 92% recorded once. The specimen sequenced was CD8+ T cells sorted from blood. The receptors were sampled from a woman aged 65 to 85 with rheumatoid arthritis. Each CDR3 is given with its conserved first and last residue. The D gene is left open where the match is weak. The size of a clone is reported for some rows only, either as once, few or many, or as a class for expanded clones.

v_gene: TRBV10-1; d_gene: .; abundance: .; j_gene: TRBJ2-5; CDR3nt: TGCGCCAGCAGTGATCAGCGACTTAGTTCGCAAGAGACCCAGTACTTC; CDR3aa: CASSDQRLSSQETQYF
v_gene: TRBV19; d_gene: TRBD1; abundance: .; j_gene: TRBJ1-4; CDR3nt: TGTGCCAGTAAGGGGACAGCTAATGAAAAACTGTTTTTT; CDR3aa: CASKGTANEKLFF
v_gene: TRBV7-9; d_gene: TRBD1; abundance: .; j_gene: TRBJ2-1; CDR3nt: TGTGCCAGCAGCTCTTCAGGGGGTGAGCAGTTCTTC; CDR3aa: CASSSSGGEQFF
v_gene: TRBV11-3; d_gene: .; abundance: once; j_gene: TRBJ2-7; CDR3nt: TGTGCCAGCAGCTTAATAGCCTTCTACGAGCAGTACTTC; CDR3aa: CASSLIAFYEQYF
v_gene: TRBV4-2; d_gene: TRBD1; abundance: .; j_gene: TRBJ1-5; CDR3nt: TGTGCCAGCAGCTTGACAGGGCTTAGCAATCAGCCCCAGCATTTT; CDR3aa: CASSLTGLSNQPQHF
v_gene: TRBV13; d_gene: TRBD1; abundance: .; j_gene: TRBJ1-1; CDR3nt: TGTGCCAGCAGCGAAGCCGGGACAGGGTCCACTGAAGCTTTCTTT; CDR3aa: CASSEAGTGSTEAFF
v_gene: TRBV6-5; d_gene: .; abundance: few; j_gene: TRBJ1-2; CDR3nt: TGTGCCAGCAGTGACCCCGCAGGCTATGGCTACACCTTC; CDR3aa: CASSDPAGYGYTF
v_gene: TRBV5-4; d_gene: TRBD1; abundance: .; j_gene: TRBJ2-2; CDR3nt: TGTGCCAGCAGCCTAGACAGGGGGCTTAACGGGGAGCTGTTTTTT; CDR3aa: CASSLDRGLNGELFF
v_gene: TRBV11-2; d_gene: TRBD2; abundance: .; j_gene: TRBJ2-7; CDR3nt: TGTGCCAGCAGCTTAGGGAGCGGGAACTACGAGCAGTACTTC; CDR3aa: CASSLGSGNYEQYF
v_gene: TRBV6-5; d_gene: .; abundance: .; j_gene: TRBJ2-1; CDR3nt: TGTGCCAGCAGTCAGAGCCACCCAGGGGCTAATGAGCAGTTCTTC; CDR3aa: CASSQSHPGANEQFF
v_gene: TRBV11-2; d_gene: TRBD2; abundance: .; j_gene: TRBJ2-2; CDR3nt: TGTGCCAGCAGCTTAGATAGGGCGGGAGGGTGGAACACCGGGGAGCTGTTTTTT; CDR3aa: CASSLDRAGGWNTGELFF
v_gene: TRBV7-9; d_gene: .; abundance: .; j_gene: TRBJ1-5; CDR3nt: TGTGCCAGCAGCTTAGGACAGTTCAATCAGCCCCAGCATTTT; CDR3aa: CASSLGQFNQPQHF
v_gene: TRBV7-2; d_gene: TRBD1; abundance: .; j_gene: TRBJ2-7; CDR3nt: TGTGCCAGCAGCCTCTTCGGGACAGCCTACGAGCAGTACTTC; CDR3aa: CASSLFGTAYEQYF
v_gene: TRBV18; d_gene: .; abundance: .; j_gene: TRBJ2-7; CDR3nt: TGTGCCAGCTCACCTTCGGGGTCCCTAATCGAGCAGTACTTC; CDR3aa: CASSPSGSLIEQYF
v_gene: TRBV19; d_gene: TRBD1; abundance: .; j_gene: TRBJ1-2; CDR3nt: TGTGCCAGTAGCTCACGGACAGGAGGGGATGGCTACACCTTC; CDR3aa: CASSSRTGGDGYTF
v_gene: TRBV7-9; d_gene: TRBD2; abundance: .; j_gene: TRBJ2-7; CDR3nt: TGTGCCAGCAGCTTAGATGATGGAGGCGGGAGTAGCTACGAGCAGTACTTC; CDR3aa: CASSLDDGGGSSYEQYF
v_gene: TRBV19; d_gene: .; abundance: .; j_gene: TRBJ2-6; CDR3nt: TGTGCCAGTAGTATAGTAATTTCTGGGGCCAACGTCCTGACTTTC; CDR3aa: CASSIVISGANVLTF
v_gene: TRBV18; d_gene: .; abundance: .; j_gene: TRBJ1-6; CDR3nt: TGTGCCAGCTCAAGGGACAAACGGAATTCACCCCTCCACTTT; CDR3aa: CASSRDKRNSPLHF
v_gene: TRBV7-9; d_gene: .; abundance: .; j_gene: TRBJ1-2; CDR3nt: TGTGCCGGCAGCGCGGGCGCCGTCTATGGCTACACCTTC; CDR3aa: CAGSAGAVYGYTF
v_gene: TRBV2; d_gene: TRBD1; abundance: .; j_gene: TRBJ2-6; CDR3nt: TGTGCCAGCGGGGACAGGGGTGGACTCTCTGGGGCCAACGTCCTGACTTTC; CDR3aa: CASGDRGGLSGANVLTF
v_gene: TRBV6-1; d_gene: .; abundance: .; j_gene: TRBJ2-7; CDR3nt: TGTGCCAGCAGTGAATCTTACGCACAGCTACCCTTCTACGAGCAGTACTTC; CDR3aa: CASSESYAQLPFYEQYF
v_gene: TRBV28; d_gene: TRBD1; abundance: .; j_gene: TRBJ2-2; CDR3nt: TGTGCCAGCTTAACGCGGGACAGGCCGAACACCGGGGAGCTGTTTTTT; CDR3aa: CASLTRDRPNTGELFF
v_gene: TRBV9; d_gene: .; abundance: .; j_gene: TRBJ2-1; CDR3nt: TGTGCCAGCAGCGGGCCGGGGTCCTACAATGAGCAGTTCTTC; CDR3aa: CASSGPGSYNEQFF
v_gene: TRBV10-3; d_gene: TRBD1; abundance: .; j_gene: TRBJ2-7; CDR3nt: TGTGCCACCACCGGGACAGGGGGTTACGAGCAGTACTTC; CDR3aa: CATTGTGGYEQYF
v_gene: TRBV12-5; d_gene: .; abundance: once; j_gene: TRBJ2-7; CDR3nt: TGTGCTAGTGGTTTGGTACAGGGATACTCCTACGAGCAGTACTTC; CDR3aa: CASGLVQGYSYEQYF
v_gene: TRBV29-1; d_gene: .; abundance: .; j_gene: TRBJ1-2; CDR3nt: TGCAGCGTTCGAACAGGCCAGGGGCTCCTCTATGGCTACACCTTC; CDR3aa: CSVRTGQGLLYGYTF
v_gene: TRBV18; d_gene: .; abundance: .; j_gene: TRBJ2-2; CDR3nt: TGTGCCAGCTCACCACTTTCGGGGATGAGGGCGAACACCGGGGAGCTGTTTTTT; CDR3aa: CASSPLSGMRANTGELFF
v_gene: TRBV29-1; d_gene: TRBD1; abundance: .; j_gene: TRBJ1-2; CDR3nt: TGCAGCGTTGAGGACCCCTCAGGGGGCGGTGGCTACACCTTC; CDR3aa: CSVEDPSGGGGYTF
v_gene: TRBV19; d_gene: .; abundance: .; j_gene: TRBJ2-2; CDR3nt: TGTGCCAGTAGTATACCAGGGAATTCCGGGGAGCTGTTTTTT; CDR3aa: CASSIPGNSGELFF
v_gene: TRBV6-1; d_gene: TRBD2; abundance: .; j_gene: TRBJ2-1; CDR3nt: TGTGCCAGCACCGGCGGGGGGGCCGGCGGTGAGCAGTTCTTC; CDR3aa: CASTGGGAGGEQFF
v_gene: TRBV2; d_gene: TRBD1; abundance: once; j_gene: TRBJ2-2; CDR3nt: TGTGCCAGCAGTGGTTATAGACAGGGTTCGGGCACCGGGGAGCTGTTTTTT; CDR3aa: CASSGYRQGSGTGELFF
v_gene: TRBV7-9; d_gene: TRBD1; abundance: .; j_gene: TRBJ1-1; CDR3nt: TGTGCCAGCAGCCCGGGACAGGGGAGGGGGGACACTGAAGCTTTCTTT; CDR3aa: CASSPGQGRGDTEAFF
v_gene: TRBV5-1; d_gene: .; abundance: once; j_gene: TRBJ2-2; CDR3nt: TGCGCCAGCAGCTTGACCCCAGGACAGCGAAACACCGGGGAGCTGTTTTTT; CDR3aa: CASSLTPGQRNTGELFF
v_gene: TRBV27; d_gene: .; abundance: .; j_gene: TRBJ1-5; CDR3nt: TGTGCCAGCAGTTTCACGGTGTATAGCAATCAGCCCCAGCATTTT; CDR3aa: CASSFTVYSNQPQHF
v_gene: TRBV7-9; d_gene: TRBD2; abundance: few; j_gene: TRBJ2-1; CDR3nt: TGTGCCAGCAGCTTAGTCGGACTAGTTCATGAGCAGTTCTTC; CDR3aa: CASSLVGLVHEQFF
v_gene: TRBV5-6; d_gene: .; abundance: .; j_gene: TRBJ2-2; CDR3nt: TGTGCCAGCAGCTTAACCGGGTTTTACACCGGGGAGCTGTTTTTT; CDR3aa: CASSLTGFYTGELFF
v_gene: TRBV10-1; d_gene: TRBD2; abundance: .; j_gene: TRBJ2-3; CDR3nt: TGCGCCAGCAGTGCTGGGACTAACACAGATACGCAGTATTTT; CDR3aa: CASSAGTNTDTQYF
v_gene: TRBV10-3; d_gene: .; abundance: .; j_gene: TRBJ2-2; CDR3nt: TGTGCCGTGGGGCTAGCGCTGAACACCGGGGAGCTGTTTTTT; CDR3aa: CAVGLALNTGELFF
v_gene: TRBV6-1; d_gene: TRBD1; abundance: .; j_gene: TRBJ2-5; CDR3nt: TGTGCCAGCAGTGAATGGGGGACAGTAGAGGAGACCCAGTACTTC; CDR3aa: CASSEWGTVEETQYF
v_gene: TRBV27; d_gene: .; abundance: .; j_gene: TRBJ1-2; CDR3nt: TGTGCCAGCAGTTTACAGGCTTCTAACTATGGCTACACCTTC; CDR3aa: CASSLQASNYGYTF
v_gene: TRBV9; d_gene: .; abundance: .; j_gene: TRBJ2-7; CDR3nt: TGTGCCAGCAGCCCAGAGCCAGGGAACTTCTCCTACGAGCAGTACTTC; CDR3aa: CASSPEPGNFSYEQYF
v_gene: TRBV7-6; d_gene: .; abundance: .; j_gene: TRBJ1-5; CDR3nt: TGTGCCAGCAGCTTGGGGGGAGGCAATCAGCCCCAGCATTTT; CDR3aa: CASSLGGGNQPQHF
v_gene: TRBV5-1; d_gene: TRBD1; abundance: .; j_gene: TRBJ2-2; CDR3nt: TGCGCCAGCAACTCGGGACAGGGGCCTATGAACACCGGGGAGCTGTTTTTT; CDR3aa: CASNSGQGPMNTGELFF
v_gene: TRBV15; d_gene: .; abundance: .; j_gene: TRBJ2-3; CDR3nt: TGTGCCACCAGCAGAGACCAATACCCGGGAGATACGCAGTATTTT; CDR3aa: CATSRDQYPGDTQYF
v_gene: TRBV7-7; d_gene: .; abundance: .; j_gene: TRBJ2-1; CDR3nt: TGTGCTAGCAGCCGAGGAGGGGACCCAGCTCGGGATGAGCAGTTCTTC; CDR3aa: CASSRGGDPARDEQFF
v_gene: TRBV19; d_gene: TRBD1; abundance: .; j_gene: TRBJ2-7; CDR3nt: TGTGCCAGTACCGACAGGGGGAAGTACGAGCAGTACTTC; CDR3aa: CASTDRGKYEQYF
v_gene: TRBV4-3; d_gene: TRBD1; abundance: .; j_gene: TRBJ1-3; CDR3nt: TGCGCCAGCAGCCCCGGGACAGGGTCTGGAAACACCATATATTTT; CDR3aa: CASSPGTGSGNTIYF
v_gene: TRBV15; d_gene: TRBD1; abundance: once; j_gene: TRBJ1-1; CDR3nt: TGTGCCACCAGCGGACCAGGGGGTGAAGCTTTCTTT; CDR3aa: CATSGPGGEAFF
v_gene: TRBV19; d_gene: TRBD1; abundance: .; j_gene: TRBJ1-1; CDR3nt: TGTGCCAGTAGTGCCGGACAGGGGAGCACTGAAGCTTTCTTT; CDR3aa: CASSAGQGSTEAFF
v_gene: TRBV7-9; d_gene: TRBD1; abundance: .; j_gene: TRBJ1-2; CDR3nt: TGTGCCAGCAGCCCGACAGGGAACTATGGCTACACCTTC; CDR3aa: CASSPTGNYGYTF
v_gene: TRBV9; d_gene: TRBD1; abundance: .; j_gene: TRBJ2-3; CDR3nt: TGTGCCAGCAGCGCCCGGACAGGGACGACAGATACGCAGTATTTT; CDR3aa: CASSARTGTTDTQYF